This TCR beta chain originates from a study of shared clonotypes between healthy human individuals. Study summary: The composition of the donors was a couple of women and a few men aged 18 to 49.

As for this clone: Its antigen is undetermined.

The repertoire was sequenced with immunoSEQ multiplex PCR; TCRdb's copy has only in-frame clones and lacks some. Of a few million clones listed, 85% to 95% are singletons. Findings and caveats of the study: The study drew on few donors, limiting represented genetic and exposure-history diversity. Naive subsets, compared against memory subsets, generally had larger estimated richness values.

From CD4+ cells came CD45RA+ naive and CD45RA-negative memory subsets. The sequencing sample was made of naive CD4+ T cells sorted from blood. Subset noted: CD45RA+ positively selected. This clonotype was sampled from a man between 18 and 29 years old in good health.

CDR3 DNA sequence: TGTGCCAGCAGAACGGGACATCCGAACACCGGGGAGCTGTTTTTT. Protein sequence: CASRTGHPNTGELFF. The rearrangement uses TRBV7-2 and TRBJ2-2, with D possibly TRBD1 on 6 matching bases. Germline-derived CDR1 and CDR2 are SGHTA and FQGNSA. Trimming took 6 bases from V and 0 from J, leaving 11 bases between them. The CDR3 consists of 15 residues.